This entry is about one T cell receptor (beta chain). Its matching antigen is unknown. The sample belongs to a study of long-term antiretroviral therapy in people with HIV. Investigators performed immunoSEQ version v3.0 at survey level. Per-sample TRB depth target: about 35,000-50,000 T-cell genomes. Assay used: immunoSEQ multiplex PCR; TCRdb lists only in-frame clones, some missing. This sample carries more than 15,000 clones, 76% of them seen once, and the ten largest clones take more than 9%. Study-wide results and limits: Repertoires from HIV showed CDR3 length ranges narrower than those of controls. In samples taken after ART, diversity increased but remained below transplant donor control levels. Blood, drawn from the mid-2000s to the late 2010s, may reflect older ART regimens.

J lost 2 bases, V lost 5 bases, and 3 bases had no gene match. CDR1 MNHNY and CDR2 SVGAGI come from the germline V gene (reference sequence). This CDR3 has 14 residues. This TCR was sampled from a man in his late teens or twenties with HIV. The chain is built from TRBV6-6 and TRBJ1-2; 9 bases align to TRBD1. This specimen was unsorted PBMCs, taken 0.5 years before starting antiretroviral therapy. CDR3 nucleotide sequence: TGTGCCAGCAGTGCGGACAGGGGCAACTATGGCTACACCTTC. It encodes CASSADRGNYGYTF.